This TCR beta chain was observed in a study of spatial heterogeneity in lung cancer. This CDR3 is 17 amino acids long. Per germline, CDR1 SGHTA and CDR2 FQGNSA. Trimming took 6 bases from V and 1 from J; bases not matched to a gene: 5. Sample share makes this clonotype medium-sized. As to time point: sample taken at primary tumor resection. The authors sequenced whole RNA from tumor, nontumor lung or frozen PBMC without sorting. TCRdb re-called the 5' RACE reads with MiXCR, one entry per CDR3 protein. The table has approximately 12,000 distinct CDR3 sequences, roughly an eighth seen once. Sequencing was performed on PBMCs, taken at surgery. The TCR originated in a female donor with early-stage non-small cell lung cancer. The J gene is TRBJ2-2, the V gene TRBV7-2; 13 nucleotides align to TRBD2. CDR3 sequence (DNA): TGTGCCAGCAGATCCGGGACTAGCGGGATGAACACCGGGGAGCTGTTTTTT. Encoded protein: CASRSGTSGMNTGELFF.